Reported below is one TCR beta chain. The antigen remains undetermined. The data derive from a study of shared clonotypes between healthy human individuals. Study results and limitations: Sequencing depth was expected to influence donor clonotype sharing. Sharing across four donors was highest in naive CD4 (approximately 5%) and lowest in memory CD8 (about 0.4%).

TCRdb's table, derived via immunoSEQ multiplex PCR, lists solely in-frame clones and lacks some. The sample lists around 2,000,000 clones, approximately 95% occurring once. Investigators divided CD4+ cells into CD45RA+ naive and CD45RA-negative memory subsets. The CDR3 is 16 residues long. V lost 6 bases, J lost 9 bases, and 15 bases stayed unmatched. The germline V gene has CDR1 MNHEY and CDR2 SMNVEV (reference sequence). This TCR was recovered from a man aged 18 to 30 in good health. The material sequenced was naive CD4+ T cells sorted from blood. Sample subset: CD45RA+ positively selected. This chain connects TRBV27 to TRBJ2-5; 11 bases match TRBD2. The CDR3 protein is CASSGPRASGGLAQYF. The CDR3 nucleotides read TGTGCCAGCAGCGGTCCCCGGGCTAGCGGGGGGTTGGCCCAGTACTTC.